The rows below give T cell receptor beta chains drawn from one sample of a study of blood T cell repertoires in COVID-19. This table comes from immunoSEQ multiplex PCR, and its TCRdb copy is limited to in-frame clones, with some not included. Among about 170,000 clones, roughly 80% were seen once, and the ten largest hold about an eighth. Sequencing was done on a sample of PBMCs or T cells enriched from blood (not recorded which). These receptors came from a man aged 45 to 65 who had recovered from COVID-19. CDR3s include the opening cysteine and the closing phenylalanine or tryptophan. The D gene is left open where the match is weak. A row's size may be missing; if present it is once, few, many or a size class.

>TRBJ2-7|TRBV11-2|once|NA
TGTGCCAGCAGCTTAGCGAGGGGAAGAGGCGGGACGTACTACGAGCAGTACTTC
CASSLARGRGGTYYEQYF
>TRBJ2-2|TRBV19|NA|NA
TGTGCCAGTAGTCCTCTCCTAAACACCGGGGAGCTGTTTTTT
CASSPLLNTGELFF
>TRBJ1-4|TRBV18|NA|TRBD1
TGTGCCAGCTCACTCTCTACAGGGGTTAATGAAAAACTGTTTTTT
CASSLSTGVNEKLFF
>TRBJ1-3|TRBV15|NA|NA
TGTGCCACCAGCAGAGATTACGGGGGATCTGGAAACACCATATATTTT
CATSRDYGGSGNTIYF
>TRBJ2-3|TRBV7-2|NA|TRBD2
TGTGCCAGCAGCCCAGCCCCCGGGACTAGCGGCACAGATACGCAGTATTTT
CASSPAPGTSGTDTQYF
>TRBJ1-5|TRBV6-5|NA|NA
TGTGCCAGCAGTTATATGGGGGGTAGCAATCAGCCCCAGCATTTT
CASSYMGGSNQPQHF
>TRBJ1-5|TRBV28|NA|TRBD1
TGTGCCAGCAGCACTCCGGGACAGGGCCAGCCCCAGCATTTT
CASSTPGQGQPQHF
>TRBJ2-7|TRBV24-1|NA|NA
TGTGCCACCAGTGATGAGGTTGGCGAGCAGTACTTC
CATSDEVGEQYF
>TRBJ2-1|TRBV28|NA|NA
TGTGCCAGCAGTTTCCGTGAGCAGTTCTTC
CASSFREQFF
>TRBJ2-5|TRBV7-6|NA|TRBD2
TGTGCCAGCAGCTTAGAGTCTAGCGGCCAAGAGACCCAGTACTTC
CASSLESSGQETQYF
>TRBJ2-1|TRBV5-1|NA|TRBD1
TGCGCCAGCAGCTTAGGACAGGTCTACAATGAGCAGTTCTTC
CASSLGQVYNEQFF
>TRBJ2-7|TRBV6-5|once|TRBD1
TGTGCCAGCAGGGGACAGGTGGGGGAGCAGTACTTC
CASRGQVGEQYF
>TRBJ2-7|TRBV2|once|TRBD1
TGTGCCAGCGCTTCCACGCAGGGGGCTGTAGATTCCTACGAGCAGTACTTC
CASASTQGAVDSYEQYF
>TRBJ2-1|TRBV27|NA|TRBD1
TGTGCCAGCAGTTTGGACAGGATCTCCTACAATGAGCAGTTCTTC
CASSLDRISYNEQFF
>TRBJ2-7|TRBV7-9|NA|TRBD2
TGTGCCAGCAGCTTATCGGGGGGTAGCTCCTACGAGCAGTACTTC
CASSLSGGSSYEQYF
>TRBJ2-3|TRBV11-2|once|NA
TGTGCCAGCAGCCTGTTCGGGGATACGCAGTATTTT
CASSLFGDTQYF
>TRBJ1-2|TRBV6-5|NA|NA
TGTGCCAGCAGTTATGGGAGGGGTGTCTATGGCTACACCTTC
CASSYGRGVYGYTF
>TRBJ1-2|TRBV28|NA|NA
TGTGCCAGCAGTTCCAATGGCTACACCTTC
CASSSNGYTF
>TRBJ1-1|TRBV5-1|NA|NA
TGCGCCAGCAGCTTACGAGGGGGCACTGAAGCTTTCTTT
CASSLRGGTEAFF
>TRBJ2-1|TRBV12-3/TRBV12-4|once|NA
TGTGCCAGCAGTTTAATAGCGGACCTGGGGCAGTTCTTC
CASSLIADLGQFF
>TRBJ1-6|TRBV3-1/TRBV3-2|NA|TRBD1
TGTGCCAGCAGCCAATCGGGACAGAGAGGAATCTCACCCCTCCACTTT
CASSQSGQRGISPLHF
>TRBJ2-3|TRBV7-2|NA|NA
TGTGCCAGCAGCTCTACAGAAGCTAGCACAGATACGCAGTATTTT
CASSSTEASTDTQYF
>TRBJ1-6|TRBV5-1|NA|NA
TGCGCCAGCAGCTTGGACAGGGTAAAGAATTCACCCCTCCACTTT
CASSLDRVKNSPLHF
>TRBJ2-7|TRBV21-1|NA|NA
TGTGCCAGCATCAGGGACAGGGTCTCCTACGAGCAGTACTTC
CASIRDRVSYEQYF
>TRBJ2-7|TRBV15|NA|TRBD1
TGTGCCACCAGCTTCGGGACAGGTGGAAGTCACGAGCAGTACTTC
CATSFGTGGSHEQYF
>TRBJ2-4|TRBV5-1|NA|TRBD1
TGCGCCAGCAGCCCTTACCCCGGGACAGGGAACATTCAGTACTTC
CASSPYPGTGNIQYF
>TRBJ2-5|TRBV7-2|few|NA
TGTGCCAGCAGCTTGTCCTACCAAGAGACCCAGTACTTC
CASSLSYQETQYF
>TRBJ2-7|TRBV7-3|NA|TRBD2
TGTGCCAGCAGCCGAGGGTCCGGGACTAGGCTGTACTTC
CASSRGSGTRLYF
>TRBJ2-1|TRBV5-1|NA|TRBD2
TGCGCCAGCAGCTTTTCCCTGGGGGGACTAGCGGGGGATGAGCAGTTCTTC
CASSFSLGGLAGDEQFF
>TRBJ2-1|TRBV5-1|NA|NA
TGCGCCAGCAGCTTCTCGGACAGAAACAATGAGCAGTTCTTC
CASSFSDRNNEQFF
>TRBJ1-1|TRBV3-1/TRBV3-2|NA|NA
TGTGCCAGCAGCCTAAGAGGGTATCAGGACACTGAAGCTTTCTTT
CASSLRGYQDTEAFF
>TRBJ2-7|TRBV28|NA|TRBD1
TGTGCCAGCAGGTCCCTCGGTCTAAGGGGGCGCGGGTACGAGCAGTACTTC
CASRSLGLRGRGYEQYF
>TRBJ1-5|TRBV12-5|NA|NA
TGTGCTAGTGGTCCCATGGCAGGGGCGGCCCAGCATTTT
CASGPMAGAAQHF
>TRBJ2-3|TRBV9|once|NA
TGTGCCAGCAGCGTAGCTACGGCGGCTTTGGATACGCAGTATTTT
CASSVATAALDTQYF
>TRBJ2-7|TRBV6-5|NA|TRBD1
TGTGCCAGCAGGGACAGGGGCACCATTTCCTACGAGCAGTACTTC
CASRDRGTISYEQYF
>TRBJ2-6|TRBV19|NA|TRBD1
TGTGCCAGTAGTATCCTGTTGAGACAGGGGTTGGACGGGGCCAACGTCCTGACTTTC
CASSILLRQGLDGANVLTF
>TRBJ1-4|TRBV5-6|NA|NA
TGTGCCAGCAGCTCTAGCAGAAAAGAAAAACTGTTTTTT
CASSSSRKEKLFF
>TRBJ1-1|TRBV7-9|NA|NA
TGTGCCAGCAGCTTAGCGTTACAGGGTGGGACTGAAGCTTTCTTT
CASSLALQGGTEAFF
>TRBJ1-2|TRBV28|NA|NA
TGTGCCAGCAGTTCAGACATGTTTCTGCGCGGCTACACCTTC
CASSSDMFLRGYTF
>TRBJ2-2|TRBV19|NA|TRBD1
TGTGCCAGTAGTATACGCACAGGGGCGAACACCGGGGAGCTGTTTTTT
CASSIRTGANTGELFF
>TRBJ1-6|TRBV27|NA|NA
TGTGCCAGCAGTTTATCGGAGGGTAATTCACCCCTCCACTTT
CASSLSEGNSPLHF
>TRBJ1-5|TRBV28|NA|NA
TGTGCCAGCAGTTTCCCGGGGGGGGTTCAGCCCCAGCATTTT
CASSFPGGVQPQHF
>TRBJ2-3|TRBV9|NA|NA
TGTGCCAGCAGTCGACAGTCCTCCCAGGATACGCAGTATTTT
CASSRQSSQDTQYF
>TRBJ2-3|TRBV7-3|NA|NA
TGTGCCAGCAGCTTGGGCAATTCGGGGGGCTCAGATACGCAGTATTTT
CASSLGNSGGSDTQYF
>TRBJ1-1|TRBV7-3|few|NA
TGTGCCAGCAGCTTAACCCGGGACACTGAAGCTTTCTTT
CASSLTRDTEAFF
>TRBJ2-7|TRBV11-2|NA|TRBD2
TGTGCCAGCAGCTTAGAGGGGCGGGGGAGCTACGAGCAGTACTTC
CASSLEGRGSYEQYF
>TRBJ2-7|TRBV25-1|few|TRBD2
TGTGCCAGCGGAGCGACGGGAGGCTCTTACGAGCAGTACTTC
CASGATGGSYEQYF
>TRBJ1-5|TRBV7-2|NA|NA
TGTGCCAGCAGCTCAGGGGTCAGGGGACGAAATCAGCCCCAGCATTTT
CASSSGVRGRNQPQHF
>TRBJ2-1|TRBV12-3/TRBV12-4|NA|NA
TGTGCCAGCAGTGGGCCCGGAGGAGGGTTCTTC
CASSGPGGGFF
>TRBJ1-1|TRBV14|NA|TRBD1
TGTGCCAGCAGTCGTACGAGACAGGGAAATCGGAACACTGAAGCTTTCTTT
CASSRTRQGNRNTEAFF
>TRBJ2-1|TRBV11-2|NA|NA
TGTGCCAGCAGCTTATCTAACAGGGTGGGCAATGAGCAGTTCTTC
CASSLSNRVGNEQFF
>TRBJ1-4|TRBV11-2|many|NA
TGTGCCAGCAGCCTAACCCGCTCACTGGTTAATGAAAAACTGTTTTTT
CASSLTRSLVNEKLFF
>TRBJ2-7|TRBV14|few|NA
TGTGCCAGCAGCCCTCAAGGGGCGCGGGGTTTTTACGAGCAGTACTTC
CASSPQGARGFYEQYF
>TRBJ1-2|TRBV27|few|NA
TGTGCCAGCAGTTTCGGAGGGCTTCTCGGCTACACCTTC
CASSFGGLLGYTF